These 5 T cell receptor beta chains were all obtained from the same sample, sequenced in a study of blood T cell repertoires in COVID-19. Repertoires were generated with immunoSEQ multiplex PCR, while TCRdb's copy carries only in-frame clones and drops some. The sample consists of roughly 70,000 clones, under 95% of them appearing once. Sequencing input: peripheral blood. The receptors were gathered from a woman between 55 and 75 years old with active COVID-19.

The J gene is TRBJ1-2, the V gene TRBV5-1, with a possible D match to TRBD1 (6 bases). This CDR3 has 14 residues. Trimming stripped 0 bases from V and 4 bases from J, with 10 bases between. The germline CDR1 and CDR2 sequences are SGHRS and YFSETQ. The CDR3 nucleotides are TGCGCCAGCAGCTTGGAACAGGGCAGCTATGGCTACACCTTC. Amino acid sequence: CASSLEQGSYGYTF.

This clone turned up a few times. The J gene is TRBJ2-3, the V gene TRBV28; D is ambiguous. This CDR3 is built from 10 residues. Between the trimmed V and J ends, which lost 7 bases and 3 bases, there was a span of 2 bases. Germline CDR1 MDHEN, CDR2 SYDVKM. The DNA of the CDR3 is TGTGCCAGCACAACAGATACGCAGTATTTT. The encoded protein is CASTTDTQYF.

CDR3 DNA: TGTGCCAGCAGATATAGACAGGGGCGGCTTTTCTTT. Translation: CASRYRQGRLFF. V usage is TRBV13 and J usage is TRBJ1-1; the match to TRBD1 covers 8 bases. In germline, CDR1 is PRHDT, CDR2 FYEKMQ (reference sequence). The CDR3 has 12 amino acids. The ends lost 6 bases at V and 13 bases at J; junction bases unmatched: 10.

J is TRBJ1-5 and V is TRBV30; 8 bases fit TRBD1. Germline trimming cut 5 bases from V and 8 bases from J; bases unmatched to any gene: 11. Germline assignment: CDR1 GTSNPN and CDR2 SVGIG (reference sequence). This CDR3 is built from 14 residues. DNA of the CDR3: TGTGCCTGGGACCGGGACAGGATAATAGAGCCCCAGCATTTT. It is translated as CAWDRDRIIEPQHF.

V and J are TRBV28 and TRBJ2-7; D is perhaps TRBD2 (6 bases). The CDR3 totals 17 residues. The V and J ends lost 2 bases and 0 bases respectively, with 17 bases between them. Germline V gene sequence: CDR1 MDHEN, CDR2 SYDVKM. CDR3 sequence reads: CASSLVAGQASSYEQYF. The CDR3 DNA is TGTGCCAGCAGTTTAGTGGCGGGGCAGGCCAGCTCCTACGAGCAGTACTTC.